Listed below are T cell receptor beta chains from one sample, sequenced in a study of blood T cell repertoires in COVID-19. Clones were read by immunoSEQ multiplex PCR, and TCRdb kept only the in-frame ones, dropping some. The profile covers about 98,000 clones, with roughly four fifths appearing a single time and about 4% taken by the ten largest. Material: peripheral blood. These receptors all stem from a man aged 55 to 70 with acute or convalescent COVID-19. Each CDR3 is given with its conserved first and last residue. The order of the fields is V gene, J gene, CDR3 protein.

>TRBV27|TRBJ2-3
CASRIRRVTDTQYF
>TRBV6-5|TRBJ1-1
CASSPGGTMNTEAFF
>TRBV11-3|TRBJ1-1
CASSLGQGGTEAFF
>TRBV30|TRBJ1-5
CAWSIPGTGGDQPQHF
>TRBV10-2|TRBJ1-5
CASSSDRLHSNQPQHF
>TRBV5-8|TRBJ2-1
CASSLQGTQFF
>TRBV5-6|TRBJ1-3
CASSLTAGARNTIYF
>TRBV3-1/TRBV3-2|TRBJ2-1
CASSPSVLDLVGEQFF
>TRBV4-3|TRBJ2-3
CASSQEALRTDTQYF
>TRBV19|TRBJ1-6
CASRGGESYNSPLHF
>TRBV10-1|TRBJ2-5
CASSVSSGGQETQYF
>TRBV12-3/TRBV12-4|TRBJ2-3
CASSFSAGDTQYF
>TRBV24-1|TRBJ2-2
CATSDSRTGEQGELFF
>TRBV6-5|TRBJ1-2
CASSYSNPGAGYGYTF
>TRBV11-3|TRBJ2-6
CASSLVTGANVLTF
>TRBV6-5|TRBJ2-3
CASSPRGDTDTQYF
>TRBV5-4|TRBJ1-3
CASSPADSREGNTIYF
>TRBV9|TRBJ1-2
CASSVEIRGGYTF
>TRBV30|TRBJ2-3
CAWSIRGSTDTQYF
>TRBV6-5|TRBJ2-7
CASSYSLPPSYEQYF
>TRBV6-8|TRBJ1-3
CASSYSISATRTFSGNTIYF
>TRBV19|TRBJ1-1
CASSFRTGAAGTEAFF
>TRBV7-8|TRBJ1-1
CASSLNRQSQAFF
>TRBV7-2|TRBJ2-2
CASSLFQGSNTGELFF
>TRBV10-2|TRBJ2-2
CASNSGEGSTGELFF
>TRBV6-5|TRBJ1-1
CASQIGHALGTEAFF
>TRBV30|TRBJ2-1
CAWSGLAGRLANEQFF
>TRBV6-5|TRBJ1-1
CASRGMNTEAFF
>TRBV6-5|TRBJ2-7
CASSPRQGAAYEQYF
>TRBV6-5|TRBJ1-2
CASSTNTKRYGYTF
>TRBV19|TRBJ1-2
CASRGQGRAYGYTF
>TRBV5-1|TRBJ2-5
CASSQMQETQYF
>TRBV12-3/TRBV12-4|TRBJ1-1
CASSPPQGTEAFF
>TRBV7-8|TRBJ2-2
CASSATGTGELFF
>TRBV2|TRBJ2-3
CASSENRAQYF
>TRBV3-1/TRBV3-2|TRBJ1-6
CASSQDRQSISPLHF
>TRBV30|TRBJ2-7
CAWSVLGAGQYF
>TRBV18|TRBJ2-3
CASSPQGGGRSDTQYF
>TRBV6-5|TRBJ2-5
CASSPRLVGQETQYF
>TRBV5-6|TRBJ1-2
CASSKTGVNYGYTF
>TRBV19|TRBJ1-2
CASNHGDRDYGYTF
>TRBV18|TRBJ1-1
CASLASGDTEAFF
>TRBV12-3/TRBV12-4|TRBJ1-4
CASNRRDGEKLFF
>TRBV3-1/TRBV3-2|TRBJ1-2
CASSQVGNYGYTF
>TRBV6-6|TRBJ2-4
CASSPPRTENIQYF
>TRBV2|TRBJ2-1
CAILENYNEQFF
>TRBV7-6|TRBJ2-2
CASSLERQGSTGELFF